These T cell receptor beta chains were read from a single sample in a study of regulatory T cells in long-lasting Graves disease. TCRdb recomputed calls from the multiplex PCR reads with MiXCR, one row per CDR3 protein. The sample has under 400,000 distinct CDR3 sequences; 16% are singletons. The same data also contributed to another study, on T cells in Graves' hyperthyroidism and ophthalmopathy.

This specimen consisted of peripheral blood mononuclear cells (PBMCs), obtained at new diagnosis, from a patient treated with antithyroid drugs. The origin of the receptors is a man between 35 and 55 years old with Graves disease. Both conserved end residues are part of each CDR3. Fields, in order: V gene, CDR3 length, CDR3 protein.

V: TRBV20-1; length: 17; CDR3: CSARGTFGTGGPYEQYF
V: TRBV6-1; length: 14; CDR3: CATSLSGAASEQYF
V: TRBV28; length: 15; CDR3: CASRILTGGDQPQHF
V: TRBV25-1; length: 14; CDR3: CASSASGRMEKLFF
V: TRBV6-1; length: 13; CDR3: CASGGSGGNEQFF
V: TRBV7-9; length: 17; CDR3: CASSPPTGTLGGNTIYF
V: TRBV5-4; length: 15; CDR3: CASSGPGQAPYEQYF
V: TRBV3-1; length: 14; CDR3: CASSQDLGRETQYF
V: TRBV20-1; length: 15; CDR3: CSARVWGRGADTQYF
V: TRBV10-2; length: 14; CDR3: CASSLTGRVYEQYF
V: TRBV5-1; length: 13; CDR3: CASSPDGGDGQFF
V: TRBV20-1; length: 17; CDR3: CSARSGERPGSTDTQYF
V: TRBV5-1; length: 15; CDR3: CASSLGSGGIYEQYF
V: TRBV7-9; length: 11; CDR3: CASAEGGEAFF
V: TRBV20-1; length: 14; CDR3: CSARGRLSTDTQYF
V: TRBV7-2; length: 13; CDR3: CASSLWGPAEQYF
V: TRBV2; length: 14; CDR3: CASRQTGIQETQYF
V: TRBV5-1; length: 16; CDR3: CASSITWTGTPDTQYF
V: TRBV7-8; length: 15; CDR3: CASSFDRGEPDTQYF
V: TRBV6-2/TRBV6-3; length: 15; CDR3: CASSKADAGANVLTF
V: TRBV12-5; length: 14; CDR3: CASGLSGHFQPQHF
V: TRBV20-1; length: 14; CDR3: CSARVAGLPYGYTF
V: TRBV5-1; length: 15; CDR3: CASSYRAGQRYEQYF
V: TRBV6-1; length: 14; CDR3: CASGATGGRREQYF
V: TRBV7-2; length: 19; CDR3: CASSLVVRDFDRIYYGYTF
V: TRBV20-1; length: 14; CDR3: CSARDQKGNTEAFF
V: TRBV5-1; length: 14; CDR3: CASSFTGGQQPQHF
V: TRBV5-6; length: 14; CDR3: CASSLSGARNEQFF
V: TRBV30; length: 14; CDR3: CAWSVYRGQNEQYF
V: TRBV5-8; length: 17; CDR3: CASSRATGSSLGNEQFF
V: TRBV5-1; length: 13; CDR3: CASSLDREMPQHF
V: TRBV7-6; length: 12; CDR3: CASSRAGGEQYF
V: TRBV29-1; length: 16; CDR3: CSVEDRAGGWGQPQHF
V: TRBV3-1; length: 12; CDR3: CASSQFDRELFF
V: TRBV6-2/TRBV6-3; length: 15; CDR3: CASSYLLRGGYEQFF
V: TRBV28; length: 15; CDR3: CASSLGGAGGYKQYF
V: TRBV28; length: 15; CDR3: CASSSRTGPRPEQFF
V: TRBV5-1; length: 15; CDR3: CASSISSGGAGAQYF
V: TRBV3-1; length: 16; CDR3: CASSPRDRGYTGELFF
V: TRBV6-1; length: 17; CDR3: CASSRRYGTGFNQPQHF
V: TRBV18; length: 15; CDR3: CASSPFSPPTDTQYF
V: TRBV28; length: 15; CDR3: CASSSTAGASYEQYF
V: TRBV6-4; length: 16; CDR3: CASSEGTLGSKNIQYF
V: TRBV18; length: 14; CDR3: CASSPRLETYEQYF
V: TRBV2; length: 14; CDR3: CASSDPSGGDEQFF
V: TRBV4-2; length: 16; CDR3: CASSPSEPDGSYEQYF
V: TRBV15; length: 13; CDR3: CATSRDREETQYF
V: TRBV27; length: 14; CDR3: CASGSGGLRGTQYF
V: TRBV10-3; length: 12; CDR3: CAITENGYEQYF
V: TRBV5-5; length: 15; CDR3: CASSLGRGVSYEQYF
V: TRBV5-1; length: 15; CDR3: CASSLGQPAGGLSDF
V: TRBV14; length: 14; CDR3: CASSLTGVDYEQYF